This T cell receptor (beta chain) was recorded in a study of T-cell reconstitution after alpha-beta-depleted transplantation in children. General study results and limits: About two months after transplant, alpha-beta T cells reportedly came from several hundred expanded graft clones. One year after transplant, T-cell counts and diversity came mostly from newly produced T cells. Surviving recipient T cells and thymic progenitors accounted for the high day-60 TCRbeta diversity observed in some patients.

A TCRbeta library incorporating unique molecular identifiers was prepared. TCRdb fed the PCR reads into MiXCR, producing one record per CDR3 protein. This table holds about 600,000 distinct CDR3 sequences, around 13% found once. This clonotype was detected many times. Its antigen is not identified. V gave up 3 bases and J gave up 6 bases; unmatched junction bases: 6. CDR1 and CDR2 from the germline V gene are DFQATT and SNEGSKA (reference sequence). This CDR3 is built from 14 residues. This receptor was identified in a male patient aged 10 to 17 who had a stem cell transplant for acute myeloid leukemia, so the T cells may come from the graft donor. The sample consisted of PBMCs, mostly from graft donor cells, taken 360 days after TCRalphabeta/CD19-depleted stem cell transplant. The chain couples TRBV20-1 to TRBJ2-2; TRBD2 matches 8 bases. The CDR3: CSASSGRLAGELFF. The CDR3 region has the DNA TGCAGTGCTAGCAGCGGGAGATTAGCCGGGGAGCTGTTTTTT.